Below, 19 T cell receptor beta chains from the same sample are listed, as sequenced in a study of blood T cell repertoires in COVID-19. Sequenced by immunoSEQ multiplex PCR; TCRdb stores in-frame clones only, minus some. The repertoire holds 200,000 to 250,000 clones, with approximately 84% as singletons. The specimen sequenced was peripheral blood. These receptors came from a man aged 50 to 59 with acute or convalescent COVID-19.

About this clone: The germline gene is not matched at one end of the junction; a read error may be the cause. V gene TRBV7-6 combines with J gene TRBJ1-2; D perhaps matches TRBD1 (5 bases). This CDR3 contains 16 residues. Germline V gene lookup returns CDR1 SGHVS and CDR2 FNYEAQ. CDR3 sequence (DNA): TGTGCCAGCAGCCTAGGAGGAACGCCGGGGGTCTATAGCTACACCTTC. Protein product: CASSLGGTPGVYSYTF.

This clone was recorded once. Mismatch with germline at one junction end may stem from a read error. This rearrangement joins TRBV5-8 to TRBJ2-7; 10 nucleotides line up with TRBD1. Per germline, CDR1 SGHTS and CDR2 YDEGEE. This CDR3 is 15 amino acids long. Here the CDR3 DNA reads TGTGCCAGCACCTTGATGGGGACAGGGGTCTACGAGCAGTACTTC. It is translated as CASTLMGTGVYEQYF.

The chain recombines TRBV6-5 with TRBJ2-5, with D uncertain. Germline CDR1 MNHEY, CDR2 SVGAGI. The CDR3 sequence is 12 residues long. The germline V and J ends were trimmed by 10 bases and 1 base, with 10 bases remaining between them. The CDR3 nucleotides are TGTGCCACCCTAGATTTCCAAGAGACCCAGTACTTC. Amino acids: CATLDFQETQYF.

The chain combines TRBV27 with TRBJ1-2; TRBD1 is a possible D gene (6 bases). The V and J ends lost 2 bases and 4 bases respectively, with 11 bases between them. The CDR3 sequence is 14 residues long. Germline V gene data show CDR1 as MNHEY and CDR2 as SMNVEV (reference sequence). Here the CDR3 reads CASSLGGQFYGYTF. CDR3 bases: TGTGCCAGCAGTTTAGGAGGACAGTTCTATGGCTACACCTTC.

This clone was counted once. J is TRBJ1-5 and V is TRBV6-7, with 12 bases fitting TRBD1. TRBV6-7 is an ORF for which the function is uncertain. V lost 0 bases, J lost 6 bases, and 3 bases stayed unmatched. The CDR3 sequence is 16 residues long. CDR3 amino acids: CASSYSGTGGSQPQHF. The DNA for the CDR3 is TGTGCCAGCAGTTACTCCGGGACAGGGGGCAGTCAGCCCCAGCATTTT.

The rearrangement links TRBV11-3 to TRBJ2-1; D possibly corresponds to TRBD1 (5 bases). Trimming removed 6 bases from V and 3 bases from J, with 9 bases in between. CDR1 is SGHNT, CDR2 YENEEA, per germline. The CDR3 is 13 residues long. The CDR3 sequence is CASRPDSYNEQFF. The CDR3 DNA sequence: TGTGCCAGCAGACCCGACAGCTACAATGAGCAGTTCTTC.

This clone was found many times. The sample has other DNA sequences that encode this CDR3 too. The chain is built from TRBV7-8 and TRBJ2-7, with 10 positions matching TRBD1. Germline V gene data show CDR1 as SGHVS and CDR2 as FQNEAQ. V gave up 5 bases and J gave up 6 bases; unmatched junction bases: 7. The CDR3 has 14 amino acids. The CDR3 region is CASSLGQGGAEQYF. The CDR3 DNA follows: TGTGCCAGCAGCCTAGGACAGGGGGGGGCCGAGCAGTACTTC.

On this clone: Additional DNA sequences in this sample encode the identical CDR3. Here the CDR3 reads CASSLGTSGYNEQFF. The CDR3 region has the DNA TGTGCCAGCAGTTTAGGGACTAGCGGGTACAATGAGCAGTTCTTC. The J gene is TRBJ2-1, the V gene TRBV27, with 12 positions matching TRBD2. The length of the CDR3 is 15 residues. Germline CDR1 and CDR2: MNHEY and SMNVEV (reference sequence). The junction had 0 bases not matched to a gene; V was cut back by 2 bases and J by 4 bases.

This sequence joins TRBV2 and TRBJ1-1; D is unresolved. The CDR3 contains 12 residues. Per germline, CDR1 SNHLY and CDR2 FYNNEI. The V end was cut by 1 base, the J end by 7 bases, with 7 bases between. This CDR3 reads CASSEGRYEAFF. The CDR3 nucleotides are TGTGCCAGCAGTGAAGGTCGGTATGAAGCTTTCTTT.

The chain couples TRBV7-6 to TRBJ1-1; no reliable D call. Per germline, CDR1 SGHVS and CDR2 FNYEAQ. The CDR3 is 14 residues long. Trimming took 4 bases from V and 2 from J, leaving 11 bases between them. This CDR3 reads CASSWSTVNTEAFF. The CDR3 DNA reads TGTGCCAGCAGCTGGTCCACGGTCAACACTGAAGCTTTCTTT.

This clone appeared a single time. The chain combines TRBV6-6 with TRBJ1-5; possible D gene TRBD1, 5 bases. CDR1 is MNHNY, CDR2 SVGAGI, per germline (reference sequence). The CDR3 length is 15 residues. The germline V and J ends were trimmed by 5 bases and 1 base, with 12 bases remaining between them. The CDR3 spells CASSIIQGSNQPQHF. The CDR3 nucleotides read TGTGCCAGCAGTATCATTCAGGGCAGCAATCAGCCCCAGCATTTT.

Only a few counts were recorded for this clone. The V and J genes are TRBV18 and TRBJ1-2; 7 nucleotides match TRBD1. With 6 bases clipped from V and 4 bases from J, the junction kept 2 bases outside the gene matches. This CDR3 is 12 amino acids long. Germline CDR1 KGHSH, CDR2 LQKENI. The DNA for the CDR3 is TGTGCCAGCTCGCGGGACAGCTATGGCTACACCTTC. The encoded protein is CASSRDSYGYTF. Full variable domain (missing parts from reference TRBV18 and TRBJ1-2): NAGVMQNPRHLVRRRGQEARLRCSPMKGHSHVYWYRQLPEEGLKFMVYLQKENIIDESGMPKERFSAEFPKEGPSILRIQQVVRGDSAAYFCASSRDSYGYTFGSGTRLTVV.

J is TRBJ2-2 and V is TRBV24-1; D uncertain. V was trimmed by 2 bases and J by 6 bases, leaving 6 bases between them. Germline V gene lookup returns CDR1 KGHDR and CDR2 SFDVKD. The CDR3 loop spans 13 amino acids. CDR3 sequence (DNA): TGTGCCACCAGTGATTCGGTTGCCGGGGAGCTGTTTTTT. Residues: CATSDSVAGELFF.

The chain combines TRBV4-1 with TRBJ1-1; TRBD1 aligns across 11 bases. Trimming at V came to 0 bases and at J to 0 bases, leaving 3 bases not matched to a gene. From germline, CDR1 is MGHRA and CDR2 YSYEKL. The CDR3 loop spans 17 amino acids. CDR3 in amino acids: CASSQDRTGGLNTEAFF. For the CDR3, the DNA is TGCGCCAGCAGCCAAGATCGGACAGGGGGCTTGAACACTGAAGCTTTCTTT.

This chain uses TRBV6-5 with TRBJ1-5, with a weak D call TRBD1 (5 bases). The CDR3 has 15 residues. Trimming left V 0 bases short and J 6 bases short, with 12 bases between. Per the germline V gene, CDR1 is MNHEY and CDR2 is SVGAGI. DNA for the CDR3: TGTGCCAGCAGTTACTCAGCAGGGTCTGGTCAGCCCCAGCATTTT. Its translation is CASSYSAGSGQPQHF.

The J gene is TRBJ1-4, the V gene TRBV29-1; D may be TRBD1 (5 bases). The CDR3 is 12 amino acids. The V and J ends lost 4 bases and 5 bases respectively, with 8 bases between them. The germline CDR1 and CDR2 sequences are SQVTM and ANQGSEA. The DNA of the CDR3 is TGCAGCGTTGTGGGGCGAAATGAAAAACTGTTTTTT. It translates to CSVVGRNEKLFF. The full variable domain, in which reference TRBV29-1 and TRBJ1-4 provide the parts outside the CDR3, is SAVISQKPSRDICQRGTSLTIQCQVDSQVTMMFWYRQQPGQSLTLIATANQGSEATYESGFVIDKFPISRPNLTFSTLTVSNMSPEDSSIYLCSVVGRNEKLFFGSGTQLSVL.

The V call is TRBV5-1, the J call TRBJ1-1; no firm D call. V lost 4 bases to trimming and J lost 0 bases, with 13 bases between them. Germline assignment: CDR1 SGHRS and CDR2 YFSETQ. The CDR3 is 15 residues long. Here the CDR3 reads CASSLDGDMNTEAFF. The CDR3 nucleotides read TGCGCCAGCAGCCTGGACGGTGACATGAACACTGAAGCTTTCTTT. Together with reference TRBV5-1 and TRBJ1-1, the CDR3 gives the full variable domain: KAGVTQTPRYLIKTRGQQVTLSCSPISGHRSVSWYQQTPGQGLQFLFEYFSETQRNKGNFPGRFSGRQFSNSRSEMNVSTLELGDSALYLCASSLDGDMNTEAFFGQGTRLTVV.

V is TRBV6-5 and J is TRBJ1-6, with D perhaps TRBD1 (6 bases). This CDR3 is 13 amino acids long. V lost 9 bases and J lost 13, with 19 bases in between. The germline gives CDR1 MNHEY, CDR2 SVGAGI. The CDR3 spells CASRPGGPRPLHF. The CDR3 DNA reads TGTGCCAGTCGCCCTGGGGGCCCGCGTCCCCTCCACTTT.

This clone was recorded only once. This chain uses TRBV5-1 with TRBJ2-5; no clear D gene. Deletions cut 1 base from V and 5 bases from J, with 6 bases between. Per germline, CDR1 SGHRS and CDR2 YFSETQ. The CDR3 length is 12 residues. In DNA form, the CDR3 reads TGCGCCAGCAGCTTGCCCGGGGAGACCCAGTACTTC. Protein product: CASSLPGETQYF.